A selection of T cell receptor beta chains follows, all from one sample in a study of response to subunit inactivated influenza vaccine. MiXCR, run by TCRdb on the RT-PCR reads, gives a single entry per CDR3 protein. This table holds approximately 570,000 distinct CDR3 sequences, 7.6% found once. The material was PBMCs from blood, obtained around 25 months after vaccination. Receptors originate from a man aged 50 to 69 who received an inactivated influenza vaccine. Each CDR3 is given with its conserved first and last residue. Fields, in order: V gene, clone size, D gene, J gene, CDR3 length, CDR3 protein, CDR3 DNA. The D gene is left open where the match is weak. Size is stated for part of the rows, as once, few or many counts, or as a class when the clone is expanded.

TRBV25-1	NA	NA	TRBJ1-2	14	CASSDSGFGYGYTF	TGTGCCAGCAGTGATTCGGGGTTTGGCTATGGCTACACCTTC
TRBV18	many	NA	TRBJ2-4	15	CASAPPQGSKNIQYF	TGTGCCAGCGCCCCCCCGCAGGGAAGCAAAAACATTCAGTACTTC
TRBV5-6	many	TRBD1	TRBJ1-5	14	CASSYRQGVQPQHF	TGTGCCAGCAGCTATCGACAGGGGGTCCAGCCCCAGCATTTT
TRBV28	many	TRBD2	TRBJ2-7	15	CASSFPAGVTYEQYF	TGTGCCAGCAGTTTCCCGGCGGGAGTAACCTACGAGCAGTACTTC
TRBV24-1	few	NA	TRBJ2-3	15	CATSDRGRGTDTQYF	TGTGCCACCAGTGATCGGGGACGGGGCACAGATACGCAGTATTTT
TRBV11-2	few	TRBD2	TRBJ2-5	14	CASSPLRETETQYF	TGTGCCAGCAGCCCTTTGCGGGAGACAGAGACCCAGTACTTC
TRBV3-1	few	TRBD2	TRBJ2-5	18	CASSQRAGGAVYQETQYF	TGTGCCAGCAGCCAACGAGCGGGGGGTGCTGTTTATCAAGAGACCCAGTACTTC
TRBV5-1	many	TRBD1	TRBJ2-2	16	CASSLAGGANTGELFF	TGCGCCAGCAGCTTGGCAGGGGGAGCCAACACCGGGGAGCTGTTTTTT
TRBV3-1	many	NA	TRBJ2-1	14	CASSFGAGRDEQFF	TGTGCCAGCAGTTTCGGGGCGGGGAGAGATGAGCAGTTCTTC
TRBV5-1	NA	NA	TRBJ2-7	14	CASYQNPSTYEQYF	TGCGCCAGTTATCAGAACCCCTCCACCTACGAGCAGTACTTC
TRBV5-5	NA	NA	TRBJ2-7	14	CASSLGDLTYEQYF	TGTGCCAGCAGCTTAGGTGACCTTACCTACGAGCAGTACTTC
TRBV20-1	few	TRBD1	TRBJ2-7	13	CSARDRGTYEQYF	TGCAGTGCTAGGGACAGGGGGACCTACGAGCAGTACTTC
TRBV5-1	few	TRBD1	TRBJ2-7	16	CASSLAPGQRSYEQYF	TGCGCCAGCAGCTTGGCCCCGGGACAGCGCTCCTACGAGCAGTACTTC
TRBV20-1	many	NA	TRBJ2-5	12	CSAWDQRETQYF	TGCAGTGCCTGGGATCAGCGAGAGACCCAGTACTTC
TRBV6-2/TRBV6-3	NA	TRBD2	TRBJ2-1	15	CASRITSGGYNEQFF	TGTGCCAGCAGGATCACTAGCGGGGGGTACAATGAGCAGTTCTTC
TRBV9	few	NA	TRBJ2-2	14	CASSSNRESGELFF	TGTGCCAGCAGCTCTAACAGGGAGAGCGGGGAGCTGTTTTTT
TRBV13	NA	NA	TRBJ2-3	16	CASSLEGGLAEDTQYF	TGTGCCAGCAGCTTAGAGGGAGGCCTAGCCGAAGATACGCAGTATTTT
TRBV28	NA	NA	TRBJ2-6	15	CASNTDSSGANVLTF	TGTGCCAGCAATACCGACAGCTCTGGGGCCAACGTCCTGACTTTC
TRBV7-2	many	TRBD1	TRBJ2-5	14	CASSWTGAQETQYF	TGTGCCAGCAGTTGGACAGGGGCGCAAGAGACCCAGTACTTC
TRBV12-3/TRBV12-4	medium-sized	NA	TRBJ1-5	14	CASSINYSNQPQHF	TGTGCCAGCAGCATCAATTATAGCAATCAGCCCCAGCATTTT